These T cell receptor beta chains were read from a single sample in a study of cytomegalovirus exposure and HLA in healthy donors. Profiling relied on immunoSEQ multiplex PCR, and the TCRdb table lists in-frame clones only, not all of them. The data contain about 300,000 clones, approximately 90% of them singletons. Sequencing used PBMCs. The receptors derive from a man in his forties in good health and CMV-seropositive. Both conserved end residues are part of each CDR3. D genes are given only for firm matches. Not every row has a clone size; where given, it reads once, few, many or a size class.

j_call d_call clone_size v_call cdr3_length cdr3_aa cdr3_nt
TRBJ2-1 - - TRBV19 17 CASSRPGGALMGNEQFF TGTGCCAGTAGTCGTCCCGGGGGAGCGTTGATGGGCAATGAGCAGTTCTTC
TRBJ2-7 - - TRBV12-5 14 CASGFMGPFYEQYF TGTGCTAGTGGTTTTATGGGCCCTTTCTACGAGCAGTACTTC
TRBJ2-5 TRBD1 - TRBV4-3 15 CASSQVPGGEETQYF TGCGCCAGCAGCCAAGTCCCAGGGGGTGAAGAGACCCAGTACTTC
TRBJ2-7 TRBD1 - TRBV28 16 CASRPMGTGPLLEQYF TGTGCCAGCAGACCTATGGGGACAGGGCCTTTACTCGAGCAGTACTTC
TRBJ1-1 TRBD1 - TRBV18 14 CASSRDRLNTEAFF TGTGCCAGCTCACGGGACAGACTGAACACTGAAGCTTTCTTT
TRBJ2-7 - - TRBV28 13 CASSLLSGPEQYF TGTGCCAGCAGTTTACTTTCAGGGCCTGAGCAGTACTTC
TRBJ2-7 TRBD2 - TRBV28 12 CASTLAGDEQYF TGTGCCAGCACCCTGGCGGGAGACGAGCAGTACTTC
TRBJ2-5 - - TRBV19 13 CASSIGQQETQYF TGTGCCAGTAGTATAGGACAGCAAGAGACCCAGTACTTC
TRBJ2-7 TRBD1 - TRBV28 13 CASSLGTVYEQYF TGTGCCAGCAGTCTCGGGACAGTCTACGAGCAGTACTTC
TRBJ2-7 TRBD1 few TRBV10-2 12 CASGDSSYEQYF TGCGCCAGCGGGGACAGCTCCTACGAGCAGTACTTC
TRBJ1-2 TRBD1 - TRBV4-1 15 CASSQGLGQGDGYTF TGCGCCAGCAGCCAAGGGCTAGGACAGGGAGATGGCTACACCTTC
TRBJ1-1 TRBD1 - TRBV25-1 15 CASSESTTGDTEAFF TGTGCCAGCAGTGAGTCGACGACAGGGGACACTGAAGCTTTCTTT
TRBJ1-5 - few TRBV15 16 CATSRDFNGGNQPQHF TGTGCCACCAGCAGGGATTTTAACGGGGGCAATCAGCCCCAGCATTTT
TRBJ2-7 TRBD2 - TRBV7-9 18 CASSLRNLGRGIDYEQYF TGTGCCAGCAGCTTACGAAACCTCGGGCGGGGGATCGACTACGAGCAGTACTTC
TRBJ1-1 TRBD1 - TRBV6-5 13 CASGTGVYTEAFF TGTGCCAGCGGAACAGGGGTCTACACTGAAGCTTTCTTT
TRBJ2-3 - few TRBV7-3 13 CASSPPGTDTQYF TGTGCCAGCAGCCCCCCAGGCACAGATACGCAGTATTTT
TRBJ2-2 TRBD2 - TRBV9 14 CASKPLEREGELFF TGTGCCAGCAAACCCCTAGAGCGGGAGGGGGAGCTGTTTTTT
TRBJ2-7 - - TRBV5-1 13 CASSPGQSYEQYF TGCGCCAGCAGCCCCGGACAGTCCTACGAGCAGTACTTC
TRBJ1-2 - - TRBV9 15 CASSVAAGPAYGYTF TGTGCCAGCAGCGTAGCCGCAGGGCCAGCCTATGGCTACACCTTC
TRBJ1-1 - - TRBV19 14 CASSITGQNTEAFF TGTGCCAGTAGTATAACAGGACAGAACACTGAAGCTTTCTTT
TRBJ2-3 - - TRBV27 13 CASSLRSTDTQYF TGTGCCAGCAGTTTACGGTCCACAGATACGCAGTATTTT
TRBJ2-7 TRBD2 - TRBV27 15 CASSPLAGVSNEQYF TGTGCCAGCAGTCCTCTAGCGGGAGTTTCCAACGAGCAGTACTTC
TRBJ1-6 TRBD1 - TRBV27 16 CASSSGQAARDSPLHF TGTGCCAGCAGTTCCGGACAGGCCGCGAGGGATTCACCCCTCCACTTT
TRBJ1-4 TRBD1 - TRBV28 17 CASSSGTVVVHNEKLFF TGTGCCAGCAGTTCCGGGACAGTCGTTGTACATAATGAAAAACTGTTTTTT